Below are 21 T cell receptor beta chains sequenced from a single sample in a study of T cell repertoires in cytomegalovirus infection. One entry per CDR3 protein results from TCRdb running MiXCR on the reads. There are more than 150,000 distinct CDR3 sequences in the sample; roughly 19% occur only once, and about 2.9% lies in the top ten. Input material: PBMCs. The receptors come from a human donor in good health (CMV status not recorded). Some clones in this sample may be carry-over from other donors' samples.

To note about this clonotype: Just one base apart from a much larger clone, this may be a read error. CDR3 DNA: TGTGCCATCAGCTATCGCTCAGGACGGGGAGTCTCTGGAAACACCATATATTTT. Residues: CAISYRSGRGVSGNTIYF. V is TRBV7-2 and J is TRBJ1-3; unclear D gene. In germline, CDR1 is SGHTA, CDR2 FQGNSA. The CDR3 loop spans 18 amino acids.

V and J are TRBV4-1 and TRBJ1-6; D uncertain. Germline V gene lookup returns CDR1 MGHRA and CDR2 YSYEKL. V was shortened by 0 bases and J by 10 bases, with 7 bases between the two germline ends. The CDR3 has 13 amino acids. The CDR3 loop is CASSQDSQSPLHF. In DNA form, the CDR3 reads TGCGCCAGCAGCCAAGATTCGCAGTCACCCCTCCACTTT.

The chain has TRBV10-3 and TRBJ2-7; no firm D call. Trimming took off 0 bases at V and 2 bases at J, with 11 bases between the two ends. CDR1 and CDR2 from the germline V gene are ENHRY and SYGVKD. This CDR3 is built from 15 residues. The CDR3 DNA reads TGTGCCATCAGTGAGTCGATCGGGCAAACCTACGAGCAGTACTTC. It encodes CAISESIGQTYEQYF.

This chain links TRBV15 with TRBJ2-6; TRBD2 might be the D (5 bases). V was pared by 5 bases and J by 5 bases, with 16 bases between. The CDR3 totals 16 residues. Germline CDR1 is LNHNV and CDR2 is YYDKDF (reference sequence). This CDR3 reads CATSSPGEGRANVLTF. In nucleotides, the CDR3 is TGTGCCACCAGCTCCCCAGGAGAGGGTAGGGCCAACGTCCTGACTTTC.

The J gene is TRBJ2-3, the V gene TRBV20-1; D unresolved. Trimming left V 4 bases short and J 0 bases short, with 14 bases between. Germline loops: CDR1 DFQATT, CDR2 SNEGSKA (reference sequence). The CDR3 loop spans 15 amino acids. The DNA for the CDR3 is TGCAGTGCTATCCCGATCCTTCTAAGCACAGATACGCAGTATTTT. Translation gives CSAIPILLSTDTQYF.

The rearrangement joins TRBV14 to TRBJ1-1; possibly TRBD1 for D (6 bases). Trimming removed 4 bases from V and 1 base from J, with 10 bases in between. CDR1 is SGHDN and CDR2 is FVKESK in the germline V gene. This CDR3 comprises 14 residues. CDR3 sequence (DNA): TGTGCCAGCAGCCCTGGGACATGGAACACTGAAGCTTTCTTT. Amino acids: CASSPGTWNTEAFF.

Many counts were recorded for this clonotype. The CDR3: CASSLVAGGMTEAFF. For the CDR3, the DNA is TGTGCCAGCAGCTTAGTGGCAGGGGGCATGACTGAAGCTTTCTTT. This chain connects TRBV7-8 to TRBJ1-1; TRBD1 agrees at 8 bases. J was trimmed by 5 bases and V by 1 base; bases with no gene match: 6. The CDR3 runs 15 residues. Germline CDR1 reads SGHVS; CDR2 reads FQNEAQ.

This CDR3 is CASSFPVAGGTDTQYF. CDR3 DNA: TGTGCCAGCAGCTTCCCCGTAGCGGGGGGCACAGATACGCAGTATTTT. The V and J genes are TRBV5-4 and TRBJ2-3, with 9 bases aligning to TRBD2. The V gene end was trimmed by 2 bases and the J gene end by 1 base; junction bases not matched to a gene: 5. Looked up from germline, CDR1 is SGHNT and CDR2 is YYREEE (reference sequence). The CDR3 is 16 residues long.

This chain uses TRBV9 with TRBJ2-5, with 7 bases matching TRBD1. Trimming removed 3 bases from V and 6 bases from J; junction bases left unmatched: 5. This CDR3 has 13 residues. The germline V gene encodes CDR1 SGDLS and CDR2 YYNGEE. The CDR3 is CASSGTGQQTQYF. The CDR3 DNA reads as TGTGCCAGCAGCGGGACAGGACAACAGACCCAGTACTTC. The complete variable domain, with remaining parts taken from reference TRBV9 and TRBJ2-5, reads DSGVTQTPKHLITATGQRVTLRCSPRSGDLSVYWYQQSLDQGLQFLIQYYNGEERAKGNILERFSAQQFPDLHSELNLSSLELGDSALYFCASSGTGQQTQYFGPGTRLLVL.

The chain combines TRBV2 with TRBJ2-7; 10 bases line up with TRBD2. Looked up from germline, CDR1 is SNHLY and CDR2 is FYNNEI. This CDR3 is 15 amino acids long. Germline trimming cut 6 bases from V and 0 bases from J; bases unmatched to any gene: 5. CDR3 DNA sequence: TGTGCCAGCAGGTCCGGGACTAGCGACTCCTACGAGCAGTACTTC. It specifies CASRSGTSDSYEQYF. The whole variable domain, remainder taken from reference TRBV2 and TRBJ2-7, is EPEVTQTPSHQVTQMGQEVILRCVPISNHLYFYWYRQILGQKVEFLVSFYNNEISEKSEIFDDQFSVERPDGSNFTLKIRSTKLEDSAMYFCASRSGTSDSYEQYFGPGTRLTVT.

The chain is built from TRBV20-1 and TRBJ2-1, with 11 bases lining up with TRBD2. The germline gives CDR1 DFQATT, CDR2 SNEGSKA (reference sequence). J was trimmed by 4 bases and V by 6 bases; bases with no gene match: 8. The CDR3 sequence is 15 residues long. The CDR3 DNA is TGCAGTGCCCCATCTTCTAGCGGGAGGTACAATGAGCAGTTCTTC. Its protein is CSAPSSSGRYNEQFF.

The CDR3 DNA sequence: TGCAGTGCTAGGGTTGGGGTCAATAGCAATCAGCCCCAGCATTTT. Translated: CSARVGVNSNQPQHF. J is TRBJ1-5 and V is TRBV20-1; no reliable D call. Germline V CDR1 and CDR2: DFQATT, SNEGSKA (reference sequence). This CDR3 is built from 15 residues. V lost 3 bases and J 0 bases, leaving 12 bases between the germline ends.

This clonotype has a count of ten or more. The V gene is TRBV7-9, the J gene TRBJ2-1, with TRBD1 matching over 10 bases. Germline V CDR1 and CDR2: SEHNR, FQNEAQ (reference sequence). The ends lost 5 bases at V and 8 bases at J; junction bases unmatched: 12. This CDR3 has 16 residues. The CDR3 bases are TGTGCCAGCAGCCCACCTTGGACAGGGGGGGTGCATGAGCAGTTCTTC. This gives the protein CASSPPWTGGVHEQFF. The full variable domain, with the rest looked up from reference TRBV7-9 and TRBJ2-1, is DTGVSQNPRHKITKRGQNVTFRCDPISEHNRLYWYRQTLGQGPEFLTYFQNEAQLEKSRLLSDRFSAERPKGSFSTLEIQRTEQGDSAMYLCASSPPWTGGVHEQFFGPGTRLTVL.

V gene TRBV13 combines with J gene TRBJ2-2; D is possibly TRBD2 (6 bases). Germline lookup yields CDR1 PRHDT and CDR2 FYEKMQ (reference sequence). The CDR3 spans 14 residues. Trimming removed 0 bases at V and 6 bases at J, with 8 bases between. In DNA form, the CDR3 reads TGTGCCAGCAGCTTAGGCTGGGGGGCCGGGGAGCTGTTTTTT. Protein: CASSLGWGAGELFF.

The CDR3 loop reads CASSLGGEGGAENEQFF. The CDR3 DNA reads as TGTGCCAGCAGTCTAGGGGGGGAGGGTGGTGCGGAAAATGAGCAGTTCTTC. The chain links TRBV27 to TRBJ2-1, with D possibly TRBD2 on 7 matching bases. The CDR3 spans 17 residues. Germline-derived CDR1 and CDR2 are MNHEY and SMNVEV (reference sequence). Deletions cut 5 bases from V and 7 bases from J, with 24 bases between.

This clonotype came up a few times. The chain couples TRBV28 to TRBJ2-7, with D possibly TRBD1 on 6 matching bases. CDR3 size: 15 residues. V shed 1 base and J shed 0 bases, with 10 bases lying between them. CDR1 is MDHEN, CDR2 SYDVKM, per germline. The CDR3 loop is CASSLYRASSYEQYF. The CDR3, as DNA: TGTGCCAGCAGTTTATACAGGGCCAGCTCCTACGAGCAGTACTTC.

This clonotype was seen only a few times. This chain connects TRBV28 to TRBJ2-3; D is perhaps TRBD2 (5 bases). Germline V gene sequence: CDR1 MDHEN, CDR2 SYDVKM. Trimming took off 6 bases at V and 4 bases at J, with 14 bases between the two ends. The CDR3 loop spans 14 amino acids. The CDR3 here is CASREGNSPDTQYF. Here the CDR3 DNA reads TGTGCCAGCAGAGAGGGAAACTCCCCAGATACGCAGTATTTT.

This clonotype has just a few counts. The chain carries TRBV19 and TRBJ1-2, with TRBD1 identical over 9 bases. CDR1 and CDR2 from the germline V gene are LNHDA and SQIVND (reference sequence). The CDR3 totals 15 residues. After removal of 2 bases from V and 6 bases from J, the junction contained 7 bases not matched to a gene. In DNA form, the CDR3 reads TGTGCCAGTAGTATAACAGGGGGCTCTCGAAATGGCTACACCTTC. Translated: CASSITGGSRNGYTF.

The V gene is TRBV20-1, the J gene TRBJ2-1, with 14 positions matching TRBD2. The V gene end was trimmed by 6 bases and the J gene end by 6 bases; junction bases not matched to a gene: 7. There are 15 residues in the CDR3. Germline-derived CDR1 and CDR2 are DFQATT and SNEGSKA (reference sequence). This chain's CDR3 is CSAPTSGRASNEQFF. As DNA, the CDR3 is TGCAGTGCCCCGACTAGCGGGAGGGCCTCCAATGAGCAGTTCTTC.

This clonotype has only one observation. J is TRBJ2-7 and V is TRBV20-1; 7 bases line up with TRBD2. There are 16 residues in the CDR3. The J segment lost 3 bases and the V segment lost 3 bases, leaving 14 bases of the junction unmatched. Germline V gene sequence: CDR1 DFQATT, CDR2 SNEGSKA (reference sequence). The CDR3 loop reads CSASGPGRQLGYEQYF. The CDR3 DNA reads TGCAGTGCTAGTGGCCCCGGGAGGCAGTTGGGCTACGAGCAGTACTTC.

This clonotype was detected many times. The chain carries TRBV27 and TRBJ1-4; 8 nucleotides match TRBD1. The CDR3 is made up of 14 amino acids. Trimming took 4 bases from V and 8 from J; bases not matched to a gene: 6. Germline values: CDR1 MNHEY, CDR2 SMNVEV (reference sequence). CDR3 protein: CASSYGQGWEKLFF. CDR3 coding DNA: TGTGCCAGCAGTTACGGACAGGGTTGGGAAAAACTGTTTTTT.